This passage covers 4 T cell receptor beta chains from one sample sequenced in a study of graft-versus-host responses after intestinal transplantation. Sequenced by immunoSEQ multiplex PCR; TCRdb stores in-frame clones only, minus some. The table has 90,000 to 100,000 clones, 90% to 95% seen once. Their antigens remain unidentified. Here the sequenced sample was unstimulated CD8+ T cells sorted from spleen or lymph node cells, taken before intestinal transplant. The receptors here all came from a human donor who received an intestinal transplant.

This CDR3 is CASRLTENTEAFF. CDR3 nucleotides: TGTGCCAGTAGACTGACAGAGAACACTGAAGCTTTCTTT. The V and J genes are TRBV19 and TRBJ1-1; a possible D gene is TRBD1 (5 bases). The CDR3 covers 13 residues. Per germline, CDR1 LNHDA and CDR2 SQIVND (reference sequence). V lost 6 bases and J 1 base, leaving 9 bases between the germline ends.

This clone showed up just a few times. This sequence joins TRBV27 and TRBJ2-7; TRBD2 matches at 7 bases. Germline assignment: CDR1 MNHEY and CDR2 SMNVEV (reference sequence). The CDR3 is made up of 15 amino acids. Trimming took 6 bases from V and 1 from J; bases not matched to a gene: 9. The CDR3 nucleotides are TGTGCCAGCAGGGGGAGGGCCGGGGGGTCCTACGAGCAGTACTTC. Amino acids: CASRGRAGGSYEQYF.

This chain uses TRBV29-1 with TRBJ2-2, with 9 nucleotides matching TRBD1. The germline CDR1 and CDR2 sequences are SQVTM and ANQGSEA. The CDR3 loop spans 14 amino acids. With 7 bases clipped from V and 6 bases from J, the junction kept 9 bases outside the gene matches. CDR3 sequence (DNA): TGCAGCGGCCTACAACAGGGGGCGGCCGGGGAGCTGTTTTTT. This encodes CSGLQQGAAGELFF.

Only one count was recorded for this clone. This chain joins TRBV19 and TRBJ1-1, with D perhaps matching TRBD1 (6 bases). Germline loops: CDR1 LNHDA, CDR2 SQIVND (reference sequence). V lost 7 bases and J lost 0, with 12 bases in between. This CDR3 is 14 amino acids long. The chain's CDR3 is CASKQGGVNTEAFF. CDR3 nucleotide sequence: TGTGCCAGTAAACAGGGAGGGGTGAACACTGAAGCTTTCTTT.